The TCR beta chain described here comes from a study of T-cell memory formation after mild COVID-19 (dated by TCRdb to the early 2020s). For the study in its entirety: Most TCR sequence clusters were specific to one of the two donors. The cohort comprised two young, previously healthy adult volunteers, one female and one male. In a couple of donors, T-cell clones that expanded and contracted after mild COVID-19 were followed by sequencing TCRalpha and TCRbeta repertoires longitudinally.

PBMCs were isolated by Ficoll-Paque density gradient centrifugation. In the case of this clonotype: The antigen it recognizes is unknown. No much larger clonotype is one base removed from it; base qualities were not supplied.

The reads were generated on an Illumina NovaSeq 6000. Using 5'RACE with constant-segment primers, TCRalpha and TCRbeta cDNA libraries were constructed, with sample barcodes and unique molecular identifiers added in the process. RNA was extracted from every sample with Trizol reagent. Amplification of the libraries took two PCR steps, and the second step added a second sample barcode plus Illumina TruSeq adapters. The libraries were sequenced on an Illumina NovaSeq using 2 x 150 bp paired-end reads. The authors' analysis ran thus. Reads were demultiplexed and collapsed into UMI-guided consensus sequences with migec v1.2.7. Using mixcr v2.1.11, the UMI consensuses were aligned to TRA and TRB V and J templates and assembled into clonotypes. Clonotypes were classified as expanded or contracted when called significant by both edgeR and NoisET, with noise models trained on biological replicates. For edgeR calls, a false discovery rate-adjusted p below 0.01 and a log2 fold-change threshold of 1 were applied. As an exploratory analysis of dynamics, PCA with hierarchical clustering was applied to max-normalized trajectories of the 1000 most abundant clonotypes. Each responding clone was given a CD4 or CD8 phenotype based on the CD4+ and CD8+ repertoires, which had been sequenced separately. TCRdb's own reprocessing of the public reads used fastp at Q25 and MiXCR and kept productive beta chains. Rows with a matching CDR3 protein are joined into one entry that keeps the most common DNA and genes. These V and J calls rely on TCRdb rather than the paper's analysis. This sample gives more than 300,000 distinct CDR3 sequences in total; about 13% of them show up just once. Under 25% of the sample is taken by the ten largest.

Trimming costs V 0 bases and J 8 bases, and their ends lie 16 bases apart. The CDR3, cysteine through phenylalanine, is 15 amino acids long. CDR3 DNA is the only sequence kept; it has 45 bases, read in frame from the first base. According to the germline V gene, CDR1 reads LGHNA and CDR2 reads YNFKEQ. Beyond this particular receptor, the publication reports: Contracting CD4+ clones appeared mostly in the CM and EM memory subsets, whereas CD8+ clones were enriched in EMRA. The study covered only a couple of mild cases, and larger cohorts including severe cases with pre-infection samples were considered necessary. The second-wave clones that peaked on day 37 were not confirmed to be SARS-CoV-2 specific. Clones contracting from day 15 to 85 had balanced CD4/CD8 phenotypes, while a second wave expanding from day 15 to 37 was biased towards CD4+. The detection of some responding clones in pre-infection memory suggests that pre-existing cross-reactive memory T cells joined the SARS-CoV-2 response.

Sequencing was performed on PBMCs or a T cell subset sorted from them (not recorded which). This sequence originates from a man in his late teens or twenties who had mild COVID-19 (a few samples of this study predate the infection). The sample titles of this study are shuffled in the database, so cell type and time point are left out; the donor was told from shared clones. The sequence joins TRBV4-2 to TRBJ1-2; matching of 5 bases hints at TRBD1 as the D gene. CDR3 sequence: CASSQESTRAYGYTF. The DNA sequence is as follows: TGTGCCAGCAGCCAAGAGTCGACCAGGGCGTACGGCTACACCTTC.